What follows describes a single T cell receptor (beta chain). This CDR3 comprises 16 residues. Trimming cost V 3 bases and J 9 bases; bases outside gene matches: 12. Per the germline V gene, CDR1 is SGHAT and CDR2 is FQNNGV. These data are taken from a study of blood T cell repertoires in COVID-19. Overall study: There were acute and convalescent COVID-19 samples, and they came from the United States, Italy and Spain. The analysed material was cDNA or gDNA that came from T cells, B-cell-depleted T cells, or PBMCs.

As handled by the study authors: Nucleated cell counts were estimated from reference gene primer amplification. TCRdb keeps only in-frame clones here, not all; method: immunoSEQ multiplex PCR. V, J and clone size derive from that table, while D and trimming were established from the DNA sequence. The sample consists of approximately 170,000 clones, about 83% of them appearing once. Sequencing used peripheral blood. The sequence was collected from a woman older than 75 with acute or convalescent COVID-19. The chain combines TRBV11-2 with TRBJ2-1, with 9 positions matching TRBD2. The CDR3 region has the DNA TGTGCCAGCAGCTTCTTACGTGGCGGGGGGGCCCTTGAGCAGTTCTTC. Amino acid sequence: CASSFLRGGGALEQFF.